The rows below give T cell receptor beta chains drawn from one sample of a study of CD8+CD57+ T cells in acquired aplastic anemia. Each CDR3 protein is one row after TCRdb ran MiXCR on the reads. Of hundreds of thousands of distinct CDR3 sequences listed, approximately 32% are singletons. The sequenced material came from sorted CD4+, CD8+, or CD8+CD57+ T cells (not recorded which) from PBMCs. Every receptor here comes from a human donor with aplastic anemia. CDR3s include the opening cysteine and the closing phenylalanine or tryptophan. The order of the fields is CDR3 protein, CDR3 DNA, clone size, V gene, D gene, J gene. D genes are given only for firm matches. Clone size is shown for a subset of rows, as once, few, many or a class of expanded clone.

CASGLTPDGYTF,TGTGCTAGTGGTTTGACACCTGATGGCTACACCTTC,NA,TRBV12-5,NA,TRBJ1-2
CASSPRSGTNITQYF,TGTGCCAGCAGCCCGAGGAGCGGGACCAACATTACCCAGTACTTC,few,TRBV5-8,TRBD2,TRBJ2-5
CASSYRTAQISPLHF,TGTGCCAGCAGTTACCGAACAGCGCAGATATCACCCCTCCACTTT,many,TRBV6-5,NA,TRBJ1-6
CASSENVPGLAGVLNEQYF,TGTGCCAGCAGTGAAAACGTCCCGGGACTAGCGGGAGTATTGAACGAGCAGTACTTC,few,TRBV6-1,TRBD2,TRBJ2-7
CSARRSGGAGEQYF,TGCAGTGCTAGACGTAGCGGGGGGGCAGGGGAGCAGTACTTT,NA,TRBV20-1,TRBD2,TRBJ2-7
CASSQERPAPDTQYF,TGTGCCAGCAGCCAAGAAAGGCCAGCCCCAGATACGCAGTATTTT,few,TRBV3-1,NA,TRBJ2-3
CASSIQGRGSPLHF,TGTGCCAGCAGCATACAGGGCCGAGGTTCACCCCTCCACTTT,NA,TRBV2,NA,TRBJ1-6
CASSLGGTSMNEQFF,TGTGCCAGCAGCTTAGGGGGGACTAGCATGAATGAGCAGTTCTTC,many,TRBV7-6,TRBD2,TRBJ2-1
CASRRRDRPNAFF,TGTGCCAGTAGACGACGGGACCGACCAAACGCTTTCTTT,many,TRBV19,NA,TRBJ1-1
CASSRGQGAPTYEQYF,TGTGCCAGCAGCAGGGGACAGGGGGCTCCTACCTACGAGCAGTACTTC,few,TRBV9,TRBD1,TRBJ2-7
CASSQEGSYSSPLHF,TGCGCCAGCAGCCAAGAGGGCAGTTATAGTTCACCCCTCCACTTT,NA,TRBV4-3,NA,TRBJ1-6
CATGGNQPQHF,TGTGCGACAGGGGGCAATCAGCCCCAGCATTTT,once,TRBV24-1,TRBD1,TRBJ1-5
CASSLELIYNSPLHF,TGTGCCAGCAGCTTAGAACTGATCTATAATTCACCCCTCCACTTT,many,TRBV11-3,NA,TRBJ1-6
CSVAFAVNNEQFF,TGCAGCGTTGCATTTGCGGTTAACAATGAGCAGTTCTTC,many,TRBV29-1,NA,TRBJ2-1
CASRSDSASPGYTF,TGCGCCAGCAGATCGGACAGCGCCTCACCTGGCTACACCTTC,many,TRBV5-1,NA,TRBJ1-2
CASSQEDSAYEQYF,TGTGCCAGCAGCCAGGAAGACAGTGCCTACGAGCAGTACTTC,few,TRBV7-2,NA,TRBJ2-7
CASGPPSRGCTIYF,TGTGCTAGCGGTCCGCCTTCGCGAGGATGCACCATATATTTT,many,TRBV7-7,NA,TRBJ1-3
CACTIAGNQPQHF,TGTGCCTGTACCATCGCGGGGAATCAGCCCCAGCATTTT,NA,TRBV30,NA,TRBJ1-5
CSAPLSGFNYGYTF,TGCAGTGCCCCCCTTTCGGGTTTTAACTATGGCTACACCTTC,NA,TRBV20-1,NA,TRBJ1-2
CASSPGKNIQYF,TGTGCCAGCAGTCCTGGCAAAAACATTCAGTACTTC,NA,TRBV7-9,NA,TRBJ2-4
CSVGTGGAGYEQYF,TGCAGCGTTGGTACAGGGGGCGCTGGCTACGAGCAGTACTTC,NA,TRBV29-1,TRBD1,TRBJ2-7
CASQGAREQYF,TGTGCCTCACAGGGGGCGCGGGAGCAGTACTTC,few,TRBV30,TRBD1,TRBJ2-7
CASSFTPTGYTF,TGTGCCAGCAGCTTTACACCAACCGGCTACACCTTC,NA,TRBV7-9,NA,TRBJ1-2
CASSWDRSNQPQHF,TGTGCCAGCAGTTGGGACAGAAGCAATCAGCCCCAGCATTTT,few,TRBV10-3,TRBD1,TRBJ1-5
CASSGTGLKPGNTIYF,TGTGCCAGCAGCGGGACCGGGCTAAAACCGGGAAACACCATATATTTT,NA,TRBV5-6,NA,TRBJ1-3
CASSTEGASADYGYTF,TGCGCCAGCAGCACCGAAGGGGCCTCGGCGGACTATGGCTACACCTTC,many,TRBV5-1,NA,TRBJ1-2
CASSLRGLNNSPLHF,TGTGCCAGCAGCTTAAGGGGGCTCAATAATTCACCCCTCCACTTT,few,TRBV11-2,TRBD1,TRBJ1-6
CASSPVGGQDTQYF,TGTGCCAGCAGTCCTGTGGGGGGCCAAGATACGCAGTATTTT,NA,TRBV6-1,NA,TRBJ2-3
CASSDPGQGVNEQFF,TGCGCCAGCAGTGATCCGGGACAGGGGGTCAATGAGCAGTTCTTC,many,TRBV10-1,TRBD1,TRBJ2-1
CSARPGGLALGGEQFF,TGCAGTGCTAGACCTGGTGGACTAGCGTTAGGGGGTGAGCAGTTCTTC,NA,TRBV20-1,TRBD2,TRBJ2-1
CATSERTDSNQPQHF,TGTGCCACCAGTGAAAGGACGGATAGCAATCAGCCCCAGCATTTT,many,TRBV24-1,NA,TRBJ1-5
CASIRSGGRLNEQFF,TGTGCCAGCATCCGGAGTGGAGGGAGACTCAATGAGCAGTTCTTC,few,TRBV25-1,NA,TRBJ2-1
CAWSVRGTSYPEQYF,TGTGCCTGGAGTGTTCGGGGGACCTCTTACCCCGAGCAGTACTTC,NA,TRBV6-1,NA,TRBJ2-7
CAIRSGPFSYEQYF,TGTGCCATCAGATCCGGGCCGTTCTCCTACGAGCAGTACTTC,once,TRBV10-3,NA,TRBJ2-7
CASRLGGNTIYF,TGTGCCAGCAGACTCGGAGGAAACACCATATATTTT,NA,TRBV3-1,NA,TRBJ1-3
CASSIAPLARALNTEAFF,TGTGCCAGTAGTATAGCCCCCCTGGCCAGAGCACTGAACACTGAAGCTTTCTTT,few,TRBV19,NA,TRBJ1-1
CAWGPTGRSNQPQHF,TGTGCCTGGGGTCCGACAGGGAGAAGCAATCAGCCCCAGCATTTT,NA,TRBV30,TRBD1,TRBJ1-5
CASSLYRGAANYGYTF,TGTGCCAGCAGCCTATACCGAGGGGCAGCTAACTATGGCTACACCTTC,few,TRBV10-3,NA,TRBJ1-2
CASSLVTGENEQFF,TGTGCCAGCAGCTTGGTGACAGGGGAAAATGAGCAGTTCTTC,NA,TRBV5-6,TRBD1,TRBJ2-1
CAISTRDIGFDGYTF,TGTGCCATCAGTACGAGGGACATAGGTTTCGATGGCTACACCTTC,NA,TRBV10-3,NA,TRBJ1-2
CSARIAGTGTYEQYF,TGCAGTGCTAGAATCGCCGGGACAGGGACCTACGAGCAGTACTTC,many,TRBV20-1,TRBD1,TRBJ2-7
CASSYSSGANVLTF,TGTGCCAGCAGTTACTCCTCTGGGGCCAACGTCCTGACTTTC,NA,TRBV6-5,NA,TRBJ2-6